The 8 T cell receptor beta chains reported below all come from one sample, sequenced in a study of blood T cell repertoires in COVID-19. The assay was immunoSEQ multiplex PCR, and TCRdb's table has in-frame clones only and misses some. The data contain nearly 90,000 clones, 80% to 90% of them singletons. Specimen: peripheral blood. Source of these receptors: a man older than 75 with acute or convalescent COVID-19.

The J gene is TRBJ1-2, the V gene TRBV12-3 or TRBV12-4; 7 bases fit TRBD1. This CDR3 contains 13 residues. V shed 1 base, J shed 8 bases, and the junction held 4 bases outside the gene matches. The CDR3 DNA sequence: TGTGCCAGCAGTTTAGGTACAGGGGAAGGCTACACCTTC. As protein: CASSLGTGEGYTF.

The V call is TRBV5-1, the J call TRBJ1-4, with a possible D match to TRBD1 (6 bases). Germline V gene data show CDR1 as SGHRS and CDR2 as YFSETQ. Trimming removed 0 bases from V and 7 bases from J, with 19 bases in between. The CDR3 contains 17 residues. CDR3 sequence (DNA): TGCGCCAGCAGCTTGGCCCCACAGGGAAGAGGAGGTGAAAAACTGTTTTTT. Translation: CASSLAPQGRGGEKLFF.

The DNA of the CDR3 is TGTGCCAGCAGCCAAGAGTTGTGGAGCTCCTACAATGAGCAGTTCTTC. Translated: CASSQELWSSYNEQFF. The chain combines TRBV3-1 (or the pseudogene TRBV3-2) with TRBJ2-1; D gene ambiguous. The CDR3 totals 16 residues. CDR1 is LGHDT and CDR2 is YNNKEL in the germline V gene (reference sequence). V lost 0 bases and J 0 bases, leaving 9 bases between the germline ends.

The chain couples TRBV6-5 to TRBJ1-2; TRBD1 matches at 10 bases. CDR3 size: 15 residues. J was trimmed by 6 bases and V by 2 bases; bases with no gene match: 6. Germline-derived CDR1 and CDR2 are MNHEY and SVGAGI. CDR3 DNA: TGTGCCAGCAGTTACAGTAGGGACAGGGGCCATGGCTACACCTTC. It specifies CASSYSRDRGHGYTF.

CDR3 loop: CASSSGGAGMETQYF. For the CDR3, the DNA is TGTGCCAGCAGCTCTGGGGGAGCGGGAATGGAGACCCAGTACTTC. The chain uses TRBV11-3 and TRBJ2-5, with 7 bases that match TRBD2. The ends lost 4 bases at V and 5 bases at J; junction bases unmatched: 10. Germline V CDR1 and CDR2: SGHNT, YENEEA. This CDR3 has 15 amino acids.

The genes are TRBV18 and TRBJ2-7, with TRBD1 as a possible D gene (6 bases). Trimming removed 3 bases at V and 6 bases at J, with 12 bases between. Germline V CDR1 and CDR2: KGHSH, LQKENI. This CDR3 has 13 amino acids. The CDR3 here is CASSPLTGGEQYF. The CDR3 region has the DNA TGTGCCAGCTCACCGCTGACAGGCGGCGAGCAGTACTTC.

The gene calls are TRBV6-6 and TRBJ1-1; tentatively, D is TRBD1 (6 bases). CDR1 MNHNY and CDR2 SVGAGI come from the germline V gene (reference sequence). This CDR3 spans 14 amino acids. Deletions cut 6 bases from V and 4 bases from J, with 15 bases between. CDR3 DNA sequence: TGTGCCAGCAGCCACGGGGGAGGGGGCACTGAAGCTTTCTTT. It specifies CASSHGGGGTEAFF.

This sequence joins TRBV6-5 and TRBJ1-3; 7 bases are a match to TRBD1. CDR1 is MNHEY and CDR2 is SVGAGI in the germline V gene. Losses at the gene ends were 9 bases for V and 7 bases for J; bases not matched to a gene: 12. The CDR3 spans 14 residues. The CDR3 region has the DNA TGTGCCAGTTTTACAGGGGCGATTGGGAACACCATATATTTT. Encoded protein: CASFTGAIGNTIYF.